This T cell receptor (beta chain) was identified in a study of T cells in tuberculosis. Whole-study context: CD1B tetramers identified T cells specific for mycobacterial lipid GMM. Samples predate treatment or fall within its first 7 days. Study results and limitations: Active tuberculosis alpha repertoires lay closer to GMM-specific TCRs than controls'.

Using immunoSEQ multiplex PCR, the repertoire was profiled, and TCRdb retains in-frame clones only, with some absent. Of 7,400 or so clones detected, roughly 94% appear once; the ten largest clones hold under 14%. Turning to this clone: Antigen specificity is unknown.

This CDR3 comprises 14 residues. The V gene end was trimmed by 5 bases and the J gene end by 7 bases; junction bases not matched to a gene: 8. Germline CDR1 SGHTA, CDR2 FQGNSA. This sequence originates from an adult with tuberculosis. The sample was PBMCs. The genes are TRBV7-2 and TRBJ1-5, with 7 bases matching TRBD1. CDR3 DNA: TGTGCCAGCAGCCCTAGCAGGGGGAACCAGCCCCAGCATTTT. Amino acids: CASSPSRGNQPQHF.